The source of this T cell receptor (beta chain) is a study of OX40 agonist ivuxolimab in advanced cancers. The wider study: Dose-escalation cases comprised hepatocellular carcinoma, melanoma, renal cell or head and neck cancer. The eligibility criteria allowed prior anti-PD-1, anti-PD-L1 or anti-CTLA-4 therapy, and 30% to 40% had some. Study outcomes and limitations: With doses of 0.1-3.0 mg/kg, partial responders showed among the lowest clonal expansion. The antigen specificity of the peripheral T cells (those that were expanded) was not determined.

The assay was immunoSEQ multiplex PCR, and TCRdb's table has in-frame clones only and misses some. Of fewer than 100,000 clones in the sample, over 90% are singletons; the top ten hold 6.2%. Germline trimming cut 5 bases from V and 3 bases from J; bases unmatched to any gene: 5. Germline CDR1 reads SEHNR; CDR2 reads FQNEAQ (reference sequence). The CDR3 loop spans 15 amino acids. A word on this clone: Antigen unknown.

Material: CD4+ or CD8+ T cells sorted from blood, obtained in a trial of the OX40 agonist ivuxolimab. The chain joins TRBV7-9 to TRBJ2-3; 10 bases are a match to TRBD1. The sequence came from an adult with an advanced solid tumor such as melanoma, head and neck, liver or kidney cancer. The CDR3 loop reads CASSNRDRGTDTQYF. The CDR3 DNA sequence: TGTGCCAGCAGCAACCGGGACAGGGGAACAGATACGCAGTATTTT.